Listed below are T cell receptor beta chains from one sample, sequenced in a study of Ad26.COV2.S vaccination and SARS-CoV-2 variants. Libraries were prepared by immunoSEQ multiplex PCR; TCRdb keeps only in-frame clonotypes and omits some of them. The table has 430,000 or so clones, 75% to 90% seen once. Sample: peripheral blood, taken in a trial of Ad26.COV2.S vaccine versus placebo. The origin of the receptors is a person aged 18-60 years who received the Ad26.COV2.S COVID-19 vaccine or a placebo. Both conserved end residues are part of each CDR3. A D gene is named only where the DNA matches it firmly. Expanded clones get a size class; other rows say once, few or many, or leave the size out.

V	size	J	D	DNA	CDR3
TRBV19	-	TRBJ1-1	-	TGTGCCAGTAGTACTCCTCTCCGGGGGGCTAAGGCCGATGAAGCTTTCTTT	CASSTPLRGAKADEAFF
TRBV14	-	TRBJ2-1	TRBD1	TGTGCCAGCAGCCAAGTTTGGGACAGGGGGAGTGGTGAGCAGTTCTTC	CASSQVWDRGSGEQFF
TRBV7-6	-	TRBJ2-7	-	TGTGCCAGCAGCGCAGGGGCCAGGGACAACTCCTACGAGCAGTACTTC	CASSAGARDNSYEQYF
TRBV5-1	-	TRBJ2-5	-	TGCGCCAGCAGCGTCGGACCTCAAGAGACCCAGTACTTC	CASSVGPQETQYF
TRBV29-1	few	TRBJ2-1	TRBD2	TGCAGCGTTGATGGTCTTAGCGGGATCAACAATGAGCAGTTCTTC	CSVDGLSGINNEQFF
TRBV7-9	few	TRBJ1-1	-	TGTGCCAGCAGCTTAGGTTGGACTGAAGCTTTCTTT	CASSLGWTEAFF
TRBV19	-	TRBJ2-3	TRBD2	TGTGCCAGTAGAAGCGGGGTTGGGACAGATACGCAGTATTTT	CASRSGVGTDTQYF
TRBV7-9	-	TRBJ1-1	-	TGTGCCAGCAGCTTTACACAGGACACTGAAGCTTTCTTT	CASSFTQDTEAFF
TRBV13	-	TRBJ1-2	-	TGTGCCAGCAGCTTAGGGACCGGGACCCTCTATGGCTACACCTTC	CASSLGTGTLYGYTF
TRBV6-1	-	TRBJ1-5	-	TGTGCCAGCAGTGAACAAGGGTTCCAGCCCCAGCATTTT	CASSEQGFQPQHF
TRBV19	-	TRBJ2-2	-	TGTGCCAGTAGAGAGGGGTTCGCCGGGGAGCTGTTTTTT	CASREGFAGELFF
TRBV10-3	-	TRBJ1-2	TRBD1	TGTGCCATCAGTGAGGACAGGGTCCATGGCTACACCTTC	CAISEDRVHGYTF